A single T cell receptor beta chain is shown here with its context. Its antigen is unknown. These data come from a study of Ad26.COV2.S vaccination and SARS-CoV-2 variants. The study's findings and limits: People who got the vaccine or the placebo had similar non-spike TCR breadth.

TCRdb keeps only in-frame clones here, not all; method: immunoSEQ multiplex PCR. The profile shows 200,000 to 300,000 clones, 88% of them singletons. V lost 4 bases, J lost 2 bases, and 6 bases stayed unmatched. This CDR3 region has 15 residues. Germline V gene sequence: CDR1 SGHDT, CDR2 YYEEEE. Sample treatment: around 19 received Ad26.COV2.S at low or high dose, single or two shots; several received placebo; per-sample allocation not given. Day 63 after the first vaccine or placebo injection was the time point for sampling. Donation came from an adult in Boston who was aged 18-55 years. The chain employs TRBV5-6 and TRBJ1-5; TRBD1 aligns across 7 bases. This receptor was identified in a person between 18 and 60 years old who received the Ad26.COV2.S COVID-19 vaccine or a placebo. The material sequenced was peripheral blood, taken in a trial of Ad26.COV2.S vaccine versus placebo. The CDR3 DNA is TGTGCCAGCAGCGTAGGGGGCTTGGGCAATCAGCCCCAGCATTTT. This translates into CASSVGGLGNQPQHF.